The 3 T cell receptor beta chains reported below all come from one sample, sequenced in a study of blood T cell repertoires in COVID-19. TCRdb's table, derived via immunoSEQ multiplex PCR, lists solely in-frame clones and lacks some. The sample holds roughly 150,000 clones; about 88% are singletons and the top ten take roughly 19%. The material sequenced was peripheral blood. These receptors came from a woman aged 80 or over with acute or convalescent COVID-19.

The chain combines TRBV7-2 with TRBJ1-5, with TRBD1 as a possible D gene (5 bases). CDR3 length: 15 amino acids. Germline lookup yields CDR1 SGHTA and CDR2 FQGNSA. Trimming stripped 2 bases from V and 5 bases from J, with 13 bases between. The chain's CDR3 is CASSLRGDSYQPQHF. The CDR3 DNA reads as TGTGCCAGCAGCTTACGGGGGGACTCATATCAGCCCCAGCATTTT.

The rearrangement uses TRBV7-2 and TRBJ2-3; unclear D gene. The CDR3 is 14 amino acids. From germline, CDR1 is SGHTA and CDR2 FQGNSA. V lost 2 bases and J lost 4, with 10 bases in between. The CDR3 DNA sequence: TGTGCCAGCAGCTTAACTCGGCGGTCAGATACGCAGTATTTT. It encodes CASSLTRRSDTQYF. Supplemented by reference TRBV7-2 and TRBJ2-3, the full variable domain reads GAGVSQSPSNKVTEKGKDVELRCDPISGHTALYWYRQSLGQGLEFLIYFQGNSAPDKSGLPSDRFSAERTGGSVSTLTIQRTQQEDSAVYLCASSLTRRSDTQYFGPGTRLTVL.

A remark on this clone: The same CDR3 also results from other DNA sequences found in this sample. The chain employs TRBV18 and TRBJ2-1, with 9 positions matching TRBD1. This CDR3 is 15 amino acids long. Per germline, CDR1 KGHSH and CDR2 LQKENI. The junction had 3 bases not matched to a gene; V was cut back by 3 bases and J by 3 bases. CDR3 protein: CASSPRDRDYNEQFF. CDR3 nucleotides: TGTGCCAGCTCACCTCGGGACAGGGACTACAATGAGCAGTTCTTC.